This T cell receptor beta chain was recorded in a study of vaccination and CD4 T cells after COVID-19. Turning to the study itself: Samples were taken after vaccination, a median of around 76 days after dose two, with a range of 14 to 241.

Treatment indicated: roughly ten-day PBMC culture with coronavirus spike peptide pools or control peptides (ViraFEST assay). Collection of the unexposed donor's CD4+ T cells took place before the COVID-19 pandemic (2011-2018). As regards this clonotype: Antigen unknown.

An Oncomine TCR Beta short-read assay was used to sequence the DNA from cultured CD4+ T cells. TCRdb analysed the PCR reads with MiXCR anew, one entry per CDR3 protein. The table has about 7,400 distinct CDR3 sequences, about half seen once. The V gene's germline CDR1 is MNHNS and CDR2 SASEGT. The CDR3 sequence is 15 residues long. V was clipped by 5 bases and J by 2 bases; unmatched bases: 5. The chain uses TRBV6-1 and TRBJ2-5, with 10 bases matching TRBD1. Sequences were obtained from CD4+ T cells from blood, cultured in vitro. This receptor was taken from a human donor in good health. The CDR3 DNA follows: TGTGCCAGCAGTCCTCGGGACAGGGGTCAAGAGACCCAGTACTTC. This gives the protein CASSPRDRGQETQYF.